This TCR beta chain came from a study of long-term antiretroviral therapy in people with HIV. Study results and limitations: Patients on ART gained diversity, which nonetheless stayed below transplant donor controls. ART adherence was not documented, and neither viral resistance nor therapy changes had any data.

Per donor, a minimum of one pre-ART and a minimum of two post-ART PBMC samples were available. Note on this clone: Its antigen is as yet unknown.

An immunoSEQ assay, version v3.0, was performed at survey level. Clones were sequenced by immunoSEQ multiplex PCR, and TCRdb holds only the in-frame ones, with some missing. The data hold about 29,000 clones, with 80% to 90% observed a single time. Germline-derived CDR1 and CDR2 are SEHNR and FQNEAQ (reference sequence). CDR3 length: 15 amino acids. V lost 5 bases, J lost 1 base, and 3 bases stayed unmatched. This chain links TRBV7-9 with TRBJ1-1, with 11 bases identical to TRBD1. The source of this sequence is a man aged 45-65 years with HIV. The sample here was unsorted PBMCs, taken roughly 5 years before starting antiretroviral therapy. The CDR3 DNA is TGTGCCAGCAGCGCCGGACAGGGGGCGAACACTGAAGCTTTCTTT. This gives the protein CASSAGQGANTEAFF.